The T cell receptor (beta chain) under discussion was sequenced for a study of blood T cell repertoires in COVID-19. As for the study in general: Sites across the United States, Italy and Spain contributed samples from acute and convalescent COVID-19. Sources were T cells, B-cell-depleted T cells, or PBMCs; the material itself was cDNA or gDNA.

Germline V CDR1 and CDR2: KGHSH, LQKENI. The CDR3 contains 13 residues. V lost 2 bases to trimming and J lost 7 bases, with 11 bases between them. Per the authors' pipeline: Estimation of nucleated cell counts relied on the amplification of reference gene primers. Assay: immunoSEQ multiplex PCR; the TCRdb copy retains only in-frame clones and omits some. The DNA was the basis for D and trimming; V, J and clone size are from that table. Here the sample spans approximately 160,000 clones, roughly 93% being singletons. This chain links TRBV18 with TRBJ1-1; D gene ambiguous. The TCR was taken from a woman in her sixties with COVID-19, enrolled during active disease. Specimen: peripheral blood. This chain's CDR3 is CASSPSGTGEAFF. DNA of the CDR3: TGTGCCAGCTCACCATCGGGAACGGGTGAAGCTTTCTTT.